The entry that follows covers one TCR beta chain sequence. Its matching antigen is unknown. From germline, CDR1 is SGHTA and CDR2 FQGNSA. Germline trimming cut 1 base from V and 6 bases from J; bases unmatched to any gene: 8. The CDR3 loop spans 15 amino acids. The protocol was immunoSEQ multiplex PCR, while the TCRdb copy is restricted to in-frame clones and leaves out a portion. The data hold over 85,000 clones, with under 95% observed a single time. The entry originates in a study of cytomegalovirus exposure and HLA in healthy donors. General study results and limits: There were three CMV-associated chains whose specificity for CMV antigens was confirmed in vitro. Researchers catalogued some 160 TCR beta chains as cytomegalovirus-associated. Rare sequences made up most TCRs, while some public TCRs were found in many donors. Reports showed the classifier diagnosing cytomegalovirus status with high specificity and sensitivity.

This chain joins TRBV7-2 and TRBJ2-5; 7 positions match TRBD2. Sequencing input: PBMCs. This sequence originates from a woman between 25 and 40 years old in good health and CMV-seropositive. The CDR3 DNA reads TGTGCCAGCAGCTTAGACCCGGGAGGTGGGAAGACCCAGTACTTC. Protein sequence: CASSLDPGGGKTQYF.